Presented here are 30 T cell receptor beta chains from one specimen sequenced in a study of blood T cell repertoires in COVID-19. The repertoire was sequenced with immunoSEQ multiplex PCR; TCRdb's copy has only in-frame clones and lacks some. The sample records roughly 300,000 clones, 85% being singletons. The sample comprised peripheral blood. All receptors come from a human donor in a cohort sampled during active COVID-19.

This clone was seen only a few times. The chain couples TRBV19 to TRBJ1-4; a weak D match, TRBD1 (6 bases). V was clipped by 4 bases and J by 8 bases, with 17 bases between them. The CDR3 loop spans 15 amino acids. Per the germline V gene, CDR1 is LNHDA and CDR2 is SQIVND (reference sequence). The chain's CDR3 is CASSRAARGGEKLFF. The CDR3 DNA follows: TGTGCCAGTAGTAGGGCGGCCAGAGGGGGAGAAAAACTGTTTTTT.

The chain employs TRBV5-1 and TRBJ2-7, with TRBD1 as a possible D gene (5 bases). V shed 2 bases and J shed 2 bases, with 8 bases lying between them. This CDR3 has 13 residues. Germline V lookup: CDR1 SGHRS, CDR2 YFSETQ. CDR3 protein: CASSLKGTYEQYF. The CDR3 DNA reads as TGCGCCAGCAGCTTAAAGGGGACCTACGAGCAGTACTTC.

The J gene is TRBJ2-1, the V gene TRBV18, with 9 nucleotides matching TRBD2. Per the germline V gene, CDR1 is KGHSH and CDR2 is LQKENI. The trim removed 2 bases at V and 6 bases at J, leaving 5 bases unmatched. The CDR3 is 15 residues long. CDR3 nucleotide sequence: TGTGCCAGCTCACCAACAGCGGGAGGCTCCAATGAGCAGTTCTTC. It translates to CASSPTAGGSNEQFF.

The CDR3 protein is CASRLLPVLAKNIQYF. DNA for the CDR3: TGTGCAAGTCGCTTACTCCCGGTTCTAGCCAAAAACATTCAGTACTTC. The genes are TRBV12-2 and TRBJ2-4; the D call of TRBD2 is as the table states it, not checked on the DNA. TRBV12-2 is noted as a pseudogene. The CDR3 has 16 residues.

Concerning this clone: Distinct nucleotide sequences in the sample also encode this CDR3. The chain's CDR3 is CASSVGQGAYEQYF. The CDR3 DNA follows: TGTGCCAGCAGCGTAGGACAGGGGGCCTACGAGCAGTACTTC. V is TRBV9 and J is TRBJ2-7; TRBD1 aligns across 9 bases. V was clipped by 0 bases and J by 2 bases; unmatched bases: 0. The V gene's germline CDR1 is SGDLS and CDR2 YYNGEE. This CDR3 spans 14 amino acids.

The V call is TRBV3-1 (or the pseudogene TRBV3-2), the J call TRBJ2-1; 8 nucleotides line up with TRBD2. The CDR3 runs 14 residues. J was trimmed by 9 bases and V by 1 base; bases with no gene match: 5. Germline V gene sequence: CDR1 LGHDT, CDR2 YNNKEL (reference sequence). The CDR3 protein is CASSQGAGGFEQFF. CDR3 nucleotide sequence: TGTGCCAGCAGCCAAGGGGCGGGAGGATTTGAGCAGTTCTTC.

This sequence joins TRBV6-4 and TRBJ1-1; D remains ambiguous. The CDR3 consists of 14 residues. The V gene's germline CDR1 is MRHNA and CDR2 SNTAGT. Trimming removed 7 bases at V and 8 bases at J, with 20 bases between. The CDR3 DNA is TGTGCCAGCAAGGTTTCTTCGGTGCGGGCGGAAGCTTTCTTT. It codes for CASKVSSVRAEAFF.

V gene TRBV6-1 combines with J gene TRBJ1-5, with TRBD1 identical over 9 bases. The CDR3 totals 16 residues. Per germline, CDR1 MNHNS and CDR2 SASEGT. V lost 3 bases, J lost 7 bases, and 10 bases stayed unmatched. DNA of the CDR3: TGTGCCAGCAGTGAGTCCGTAGACAGGGGGGGACAGCCCCAGCATTTT. Protein: CASSESVDRGGQPQHF.

The chain couples TRBV24-1 to TRBJ1-4, with 7 bases lining up with TRBD1. V dropped 12 bases and J dropped 4; count of bases not matched to a gene: 19. The length of the CDR3 is 17 residues. Germline CDR1 reads KGHDR; CDR2 reads SFDVKD. CDR3 DNA sequence: TGTGCCCCCAACCACAGTGTCCGGGACAGCTTTAATGAAAAACTGTTTTTT. Its protein is CAPNHSVRDSFNEKLFF.

V is TRBV27 and J is TRBJ2-7; 8 bases agree with TRBD2. Germline CDR1 is MNHEY and CDR2 is SMNVEV (reference sequence). The CDR3 consists of 18 residues. J gave up 0 bases and V 8 bases, and 18 bases lay outside the gene matches. Here the CDR3 DNA reads TGTGCCAGCCCCAGGTCAGGGGCCCACAGCGGGAGCTCCTACGAGCAGTACTTC. As protein: CASPRSGAHSGSSYEQYF.

The V gene is TRBV7-2, the J gene TRBJ2-1, with D tentatively TRBD1 (6 bases). The CDR3 is 15 residues long. Trimming cost V 4 bases and J 2 bases, with 12 bases left between them. Germline V lookup: CDR1 SGHTA, CDR2 FQGNSA. For the CDR3, the DNA is TGTGCCAGCAGCTCCGCCGGGACAACCTACAATGAGCAGTTCTTC. This encodes CASSSAGTTYNEQFF.

This clone was seen just once. J is TRBJ2-5 and V is TRBV14, with a tentative D call TRBD2 (5 bases). V lost 1 base and J lost 5, with 8 bases in between. The CDR3 covers 13 residues. CDR1 is SGHDN and CDR2 is FVKESK in the germline V gene. The CDR3 region is CASSQGGRETQYF. DNA for the CDR3: TGTGCCAGCAGCCAAGGCGGGCGGGAGACCCAGTACTTC. Combining the CDR3 with reference TRBV14 and TRBJ2-5 gives the whole variable domain EAGVTQFPSHSVIEKGQTVTLRCDPISGHDNLYWYRRVMGKEIKFLLHFVKESKQDESGMPNNRFLAERTGGTYSTLKVQPAELEDSGVYFCASSQGGRETQYFGPGTRLLVL.

The rearrangement links TRBV5-6 to TRBJ1-1; TRBD1 agrees at 7 bases. Germline CDR1 SGHDT, CDR2 YYEEEE. The V segment lost 4 bases and the J segment 5 bases; nucleotides outside the gene matches: 5. CDR3 length: 13 amino acids. CDR3 bases: TGTGCCAGCAGCCAACCGGGACAGACTGAAGCTTTCTTT. This codes for CASSQPGQTEAFF.

This chain connects TRBV6-1 to TRBJ2-3; D call uncertain. Trimming shortened V by 3 bases and J by 0 bases, and 13 bases separated the two germline ends. This CDR3 is built from 16 residues. Germline V gene sequence: CDR1 MNHNS, CDR2 SASEGT. CDR3 in DNA: TGTGCCAGCAGTGAGTCCCGACAATTTAGCACAGATACGCAGTATTTT. It specifies CASSESRQFSTDTQYF.

The CDR3 sequence: CATSRVGQGRTGNTIYF. The CDR3 DNA is TGTGCCACCAGCAGAGTTGGACAGGGAAGGACTGGAAACACCATATATTTT. The chain is built from TRBV15 and TRBJ1-3, with 8 bases lining up with TRBD1. Per the germline V gene, CDR1 is LNHNV and CDR2 is YYDKDF (reference sequence). The ends lost 1 base at V and 2 bases at J; junction bases unmatched: 7. The CDR3 is made up of 17 amino acids.

The chain joins TRBV18 to TRBJ2-7, with D perhaps matching TRBD2 (5 bases). This CDR3 comprises 16 residues. V dropped 2 bases and J dropped 2 bases, with 16 bases sitting between them. From germline, CDR1 is KGHSH and CDR2 LQKENI. CDR3 loop: CASSPGLRVSAYEQYF. DNA of the CDR3: TGTGCCAGCTCACCAGGCCTTAGAGTTAGCGCCTACGAGCAGTACTTC.

The chain has TRBV2 and TRBJ2-7; D not resolved. This CDR3 has 11 residues. The germline V gene encodes CDR1 SNHLY and CDR2 FYNNEI. The V and J ends lost 6 bases and 6 bases respectively, with 9 bases between them. CDR3 residues: CASSPYSEQYF. In DNA form, the CDR3 reads TGTGCCAGCAGCCCCTATTCCGAGCAGTACTTC.

The chain joins TRBV5-1 to TRBJ1-5; 8 nucleotides align to TRBD1. The CDR3 extends over 14 amino acids. V was pared by 0 bases and J by 7 bases, with 3 bases of the junction left unmatched. Germline V gene lookup returns CDR1 SGHRS and CDR2 YFSETQ. In nucleotides, the CDR3 is TGCGCCAGCAGCTTGGCAGGGGGCGGGCAGCCCCAGCATTTT. It codes for CASSLAGGGQPQHF.

The genes are TRBV5-4 and TRBJ2-3, with 13 bases identical to TRBD2. Trimming cost V 4 bases and J 7 bases; bases outside gene matches: 9. There are 16 residues in the CDR3. CDR1 and CDR2 from the germline V gene are SGHNT and YYREEE (reference sequence). CDR3 in amino acids: CASSAGLAGEGNTQYF. The CDR3 coding sequence is TGTGCCAGCAGCGCAGGACTAGCGGGAGAGGGAAATACGCAGTATTTT.

J is TRBJ2-2 and V is TRBV5-5; weak D call: TRBD2 (5 bases). In germline, CDR1 is SGHKS, CDR2 YYEKEE (reference sequence). CDR3 size: 14 residues. Trimming cost V 1 base and J 11 bases, with 15 bases left between them. The CDR3 region is CASSLLRESGELFF. In DNA, the CDR3 is TGTGCCAGCAGCTTGTTAAGGGAGAGTGGAGAGCTGTTTTTT. The variable domain in full, with the rest retrieved from reference TRBV5-5 and TRBJ2-2, is DAGVTQSPTHLIKTRGQQVTLRCSPISGHKSVSWYQQVLGQGPQFIFQYYEKEERGRGNFPDRFSARQFPNYSSELNVNALLLGDSALYLCASSLLRESGELFFGEGSRLTVL.

This clone was seen a handful of times. The chain joins TRBV11-2 to TRBJ2-7, with 10 bases identical to TRBD2. This CDR3 contains 16 residues. Per germline, CDR1 SGHAT and CDR2 FQNNGV. With 5 bases clipped from V and 3 bases from J, the junction kept 10 bases outside the gene matches. CDR3 DNA sequence: TGTGCCAGCAGCCGTAGCGGGGGGCTAGGCAACTACGAGCAGTACTTC. The encoded protein is CASSRSGGLGNYEQYF.

This clone was seen more than once but under ten times. The chain carries TRBV29-1 and TRBJ2-7; D is perhaps TRBD1 (6 bases). The CDR3 sequence is 12 residues long. The germline V and J ends were trimmed by 1 base and 7 bases, with 11 bases remaining between them. Germline V gene sequence: CDR1 SQVTM, CDR2 ANQGSEA. CDR3 loop: CSVEVTRGEQYF. The CDR3 bases are TGCAGCGTTGAAGTCACAAGGGGGGAGCAGTACTTC.

This clone was seen more than once but under ten times. The V and J genes are TRBV7-2 and TRBJ1-6; 8 positions match TRBD1. V shed 5 bases and J 4 bases; nucleotides not matched to a gene: 4. The CDR3 extends over 15 amino acids. Germline CDR1 SGHTA, CDR2 FQGNSA. As DNA, the CDR3 is TGTGCCAGCAGCGACCGGACAGGGTATAATTCACCCCTCCACTTT. It encodes CASSDRTGYNSPLHF.

This clone showed up just once. The rearrangement joins TRBV7-2 to TRBJ1-2; 8 bases fit TRBD1. With V trimmed by 5 bases and J by 8 bases, 13 bases remained unmatched. The germline V gene has CDR1 SGHTA and CDR2 FQGNSA. This CDR3 comprises 15 residues. The chain's CDR3 is CASSRRIDRGWGYTF. The CDR3 bases are TGTGCCAGCAGCCGGAGGATTGACAGGGGTTGGGGCTACACCTTC.

This clone is a singleton in its sample. V gene TRBV12-3 or TRBV12-4 combines with J gene TRBJ2-3, with D unclear. This CDR3 is built from 12 residues. Trimming took off 5 bases at V and 6 bases at J, with 9 bases between the two ends. CDR3 DNA sequence: TGTGCCAGCAGTACTATCGTTGATACGCAGTATTTT. Amino acids: CASSTIVDTQYF.

The chain uses TRBV9 and TRBJ2-7; D possibly corresponds to TRBD2 (6 bases). V was cut by 0 bases and J by 0 bases, with 10 bases left in between. The CDR3 is 15 amino acids. Germline assignment: CDR1 SGDLS and CDR2 YYNGEE. The CDR3 DNA sequence: TGTGCCAGCAGCGTAGATAGCGGAGGCTCCTACGAGCAGTACTTC. Translation: CASSVDSGGSYEQYF.

This clone came up once. V usage is TRBV18 and J usage is TRBJ1-2; D possibly corresponds to TRBD1 (6 bases). Trimming shortened V by 3 bases and J by 0 bases, and 14 bases separated the two germline ends. The CDR3 has 16 amino acids. Germline V gene sequence: CDR1 KGHSH, CDR2 LQKENI. The CDR3 here is CASSPLQGIANYGYTF. The CDR3 DNA reads TGTGCCAGCTCACCCTTACAGGGAATAGCTAACTATGGCTACACCTTC.

The chain combines TRBV6-6 with TRBJ2-2; tentatively, D is TRBD1 (5 bases). V lost 0 bases to trimming and J lost 6 bases, with 14 bases between them. The CDR3 has 16 residues. CDR1 is MNHNY, CDR2 SVGAGI, per germline (reference sequence). The DNA of the CDR3 is TGTGCCAGCAGTTACTCTCCCAGGGTTGGCCCCGGGGAGCTGTTTTTT. Translating it yields CASSYSPRVGPGELFF.

The sample holds a few counts of this clone. The chain uses TRBV4-1 and TRBJ1-6, with a possible D match to TRBD1 (5 bases). The germline V and J ends were trimmed by 0 bases and 7 bases, with 13 bases remaining between them. This CDR3 has 16 amino acids. The germline V gene has CDR1 MGHRA and CDR2 YSYEKL. The CDR3, as DNA: TGCGCCAGCAGCCAAGAGACCGACAGACCGAATTCACCCCTCCACTTT. Protein product: CASSQETDRPNSPLHF.

The J gene is TRBJ1-2, the V gene TRBV18; 9 positions agree with TRBD1. The V gene's germline CDR1 is KGHSH and CDR2 LQKENI. The length of the CDR3 is 15 residues. V shed 3 bases and J 5 bases; nucleotides not matched to a gene: 7. The CDR3 DNA is TGTGCCAGCTCACCGGGACAGGGATCATGGTATGGCTACACCTTC. As protein: CASSPGQGSWYGYTF. Full variable domain (missing parts from reference TRBV18 and TRBJ1-2): NAGVMQNPRHLVRRRGQEARLRCSPMKGHSHVYWYRQLPEEGLKFMVYLQKENIIDESGMPKERFSAEFPKEGPSILRIQQVVRGDSAAYFCASSPGQGSWYGYTFGSGTRLTVV.